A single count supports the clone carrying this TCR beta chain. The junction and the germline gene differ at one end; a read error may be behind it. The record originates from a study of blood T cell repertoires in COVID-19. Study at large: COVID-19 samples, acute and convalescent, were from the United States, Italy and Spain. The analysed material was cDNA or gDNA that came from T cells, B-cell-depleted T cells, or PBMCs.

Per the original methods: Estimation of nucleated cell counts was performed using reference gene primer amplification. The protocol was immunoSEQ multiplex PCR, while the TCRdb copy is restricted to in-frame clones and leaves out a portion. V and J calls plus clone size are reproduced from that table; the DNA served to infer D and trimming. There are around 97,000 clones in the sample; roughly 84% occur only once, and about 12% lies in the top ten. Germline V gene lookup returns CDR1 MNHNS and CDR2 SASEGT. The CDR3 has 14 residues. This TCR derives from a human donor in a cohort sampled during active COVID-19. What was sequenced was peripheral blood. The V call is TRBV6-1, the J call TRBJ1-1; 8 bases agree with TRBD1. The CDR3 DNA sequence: TGTGCCAGCCGTGAGACAGGGGAGGGCACTGAAGCTTTCTTT. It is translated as CASRETGEGTEAFF.